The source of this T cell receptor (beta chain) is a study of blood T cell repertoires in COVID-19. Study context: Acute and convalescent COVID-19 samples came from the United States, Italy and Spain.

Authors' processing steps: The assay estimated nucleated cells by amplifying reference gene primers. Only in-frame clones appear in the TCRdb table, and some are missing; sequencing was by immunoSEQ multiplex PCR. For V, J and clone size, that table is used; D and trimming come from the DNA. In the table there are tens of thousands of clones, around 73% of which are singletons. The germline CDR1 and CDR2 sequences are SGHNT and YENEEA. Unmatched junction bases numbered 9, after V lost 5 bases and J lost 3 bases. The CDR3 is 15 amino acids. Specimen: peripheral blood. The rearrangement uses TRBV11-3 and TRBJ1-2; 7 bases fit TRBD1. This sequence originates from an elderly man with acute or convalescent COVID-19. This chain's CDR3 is CASSAAGTDYYGYTF. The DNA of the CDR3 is TGTGCCAGCAGCGCTGCGGGGACAGACTACTATGGCTACACCTTC.